Each of the 11 T cell receptor beta chains below was sequenced from the same sample in a study of control samples from healthy donors and cancer patients. The table came from immunoSEQ multiplex PCR; TCRdb's copy has only in-frame clones and leaves some out. This table holds 130,000 or so clones, approximately 90% found once. The sample comprised blood. The receptors here all came from a man in his fifties or sixties in good health.

The V gene is TRBV5-1, the J gene TRBJ1-1; 10 bases agree with TRBD1. Germline V gene sequence: CDR1 SGHRS, CDR2 YFSETQ. The junction had 3 bases not matched to a gene; V was cut back by 3 bases and J by 1 base. The CDR3 length is 15 residues. In DNA form, the CDR3 reads TGCGCCAGCAGCTCCCGGACAGGGGGGAACACTGAAGCTTTCTTT. It yields the protein CASSSRTGGNTEAFF.

The chain couples TRBV6-5 to TRBJ1-5; D gene ambiguous. The germline V and J ends were trimmed by 0 bases and 6 bases, with 6 bases remaining between them. The CDR3 consists of 13 residues. The germline CDR1 and CDR2 sequences are MNHEY and SVGAGI. The CDR3 here is CASSYSSGQPQHF. CDR3 coding DNA: TGTGCCAGCAGTTACTCAAGTGGTCAGCCCCAGCATTTT.

J is TRBJ1-6 and V is TRBV18, with no clear D. The V and J ends lost 2 bases and 7 bases respectively, with 9 bases between them. The CDR3 length is 14 residues. CDR1 is KGHSH, CDR2 LQKENI, per germline. The CDR3 sequence is CASSPASTNSPLHF. The CDR3 DNA sequence: TGTGCCAGCTCACCAGCCTCCACCAATTCACCCCTCCACTTT.

The chain has TRBV3-1 (or the pseudogene TRBV3-2) and TRBJ1-2, with TRBD1 matching 7 bases. Looked up from germline, CDR1 is LGHDT and CDR2 is YNNKEL (reference sequence). The CDR3 loop spans 16 amino acids. The J segment lost 4 bases and the V segment lost 4 bases, leaving 12 bases of the junction unmatched. CDR3 coding DNA: TGTGCCAGCAGCCTTAGGACAGGCGCTGACCCCTATGGCTACACCTTC. This encodes CASSLRTGADPYGYTF.

The chain carries TRBV19 and TRBJ1-5; 7 nucleotides align to TRBD1. Germline V gene sequence: CDR1 LNHDA, CDR2 SQIVND (reference sequence). Trimming removed 6 bases from V and 3 bases from J; junction bases left unmatched: 14. This CDR3 has 17 amino acids. DNA for the CDR3: TGTGCCAGTAGCGGCCAGGTTAGCCAGGGGGTCAATCAGCCCCAGCATTTT. This gives the protein CASSGQVSQGVNQPQHF.

The chain carries TRBV4-1 and TRBJ2-7; perhaps D is TRBD1 or TRBD2 (5 bases each). The CDR3 contains 15 residues. V was pared by 0 bases and J by 1 base, with 10 bases between. Per the germline V gene, CDR1 is MGHRA and CDR2 is YSYEKL. For the CDR3, the DNA is TGCGCCAGCAGCCAAGAGAGAGGGGATTCCTACGAGCAGTACTTC. Residues: CASSQERGDSYEQYF.

The chain recombines TRBV5-1 with TRBJ2-3; no reliable D call. CDR1 is SGHRS and CDR2 is YFSETQ in the germline V gene. V dropped 4 bases and J dropped 6 bases, with 15 bases sitting between them. This CDR3 has 14 residues. The CDR3 DNA reads TGCGCCAGCAGCCGCACTTTAGCTGGGGATACGCAGTATTTT. Translated: CASSRTLAGDTQYF.

The J gene is TRBJ2-3, the V gene TRBV2, with D perhaps TRBD1 or TRBD2 (5 bases each). The CDR3 length is 12 residues. CDR1 and CDR2 from the germline V gene are SNHLY and FYNNEI. Trimming removed 6 bases at V and 6 bases at J, with 10 bases between. CDR3 bases: TGTGCCAGCAGGGGGGATGCGGATACGCAGTATTTT. It is translated as CASRGDADTQYF.

This clone was seen a handful of times. This rearrangement joins TRBV30 to TRBJ1-6, with D uncertain. The CDR3 is 12 residues long. Germline lookup yields CDR1 GTSNPN and CDR2 SVGIG (reference sequence). Trimming took off 5 bases at V and 7 bases at J, with 9 bases between the two ends. CDR3 DNA: TGTGCCTGGGACGGTTTGAATTCACCCCTCCACTTT. Translating gives CAWDGLNSPLHF.

V usage is TRBV28 and J usage is TRBJ1-1; D remains unclear. Trimming removed 5 bases from V and 3 bases from J, with 4 bases in between. Germline V lookup: CDR1 MDHEN, CDR2 SYDVKM. The length of the CDR3 is 11 residues. The CDR3 DNA reads TGTGCCAGCAGTCGCTACACTGAAGCTTTCTTT. It codes for CASSRYTEAFF.

V gene TRBV7-9 combines with J gene TRBJ1-1; D ambiguous. The CDR3 contains 14 residues. The V end lost 5 bases, the J end lost 5 bases, and 15 bases lay between the germline ends. CDR1 is SEHNR and CDR2 is FQNEAQ in the germline V gene (reference sequence). This chain's CDR3 is CASSPQATVTEAFF. The CDR3 DNA reads as TGTGCCAGCAGCCCCCAAGCTACAGTGACTGAAGCTTTCTTT.